This TCR beta chain was captured in a study of neurological immune-mediated disorders. TCRdb recomputed calls from the 5' RACE reads with MiXCR, one row per CDR3 protein. The sample has about 88,000 distinct CDR3 sequences, 3.5% to 4% seen once. This clonotype appeared many times. This CDR3 has 15 residues. The germline CDR1 and CDR2 sequences are SGHRS and YFSETQ. V gave up 4 bases and J gave up 0 bases, with 13 bases separating them. This sequence was found in a woman aged 18 to 35 with multiple sclerosis. What was sequenced was PBMCs. The chain is built from TRBV5-1 and TRBJ1-1; possibly TRBD1 for D (5 bases). CDR3 sequence: CASSDRQNMNTEAFF. The CDR3, as DNA: TGCGCCAGCAGCGACCGACAGAACATGAACACTGAAGCTTTCTTT.